This TCR beta chain was sequenced for a study of blood T cell repertoires in COVID-19. Across the whole study: Sample material is recorded as cDNA or gDNA derived from T cells, B-cell-depleted T cells, or PBMCs.

Profiled with immunoSEQ multiplex PCR; TCRdb holds only in-frame clones, not every one. Of about 100,000 clones listed, about 80% are singletons. Sequencing was done on a sample of peripheral blood. This sequence originates from a man aged 65 to 85 with active or convalescent COVID-19.

The CDR3 nucleotides read TGTGCCAGCAGTTTCGGGGGGAGAAACACCGGGGAGCTGTTTTTT. Encoded protein: CASSFGGRNTGELFF. This chain joins TRBV9 and TRBJ2-2; TRBD2 aligns across 7 bases. Germline values: CDR1 SGDLS, CDR2 YYNGEE. V gave up 5 bases and J gave up 2 bases; unmatched junction bases: 6. This CDR3 has 15 amino acids.